This T cell receptor (beta chain) was recovered during a study of human T cells and chemical hapten exposure. About the study: Weekly diphenylcyclopropenone doses were given to patients' scalps across the roughly 22-week study. Study findings and constraints: TCRs exceeding a frequency of 1 in 1000 stayed unchanged under DPC sensitization. Versus controls, expanded TCRs had significantly more large CDR3 similarity clusters.

Noted time point: patch test 3, about 24 weeks after DPC sensitization. Treatment: therapeutic diphenylcyclopropenone sensitization with weekly scalp DPC. This clonotype came up a few times. The target antigen is unknown. Single cDNA molecules in the library carried unique molecular identifiers attached during preparation. MiXCR, applied by TCRdb to the RACE reads, yields one record per CDR3 protein. The sample has approximately 110,000 distinct CDR3 sequences, around 34% seen once; the top ten hold around 2.8%. Deletions cut 2 bases from V and 5 bases from J, with 9 bases between. The CDR3 consists of 14 residues. Germline CDR1 and CDR2: SNHLY and FYNNEI.

The sample was whole blood, taken in connection with sensitization to the hapten diphenylcyclopropenone (DPC). The chain carries TRBV2 and TRBJ1-4; D not resolved. The source is a man between 40 and 49 years old with alopecia areata. Some clones in this sample may be carry-over from other donors' samples. The CDR3 DNA is TGTGCCAGCAGTGAATTGACCGTGAATGAAAAACTGTTTTTT. Translation: CASSELTVNEKLFF.